The next 12 T cell receptor beta chains were all read from a single sample in a study of HIV-infected patients and healthy controls (dated by TCRdb to between 2012 and 2015). The library relied on 5' RACE. Instrument used: Illumina MiSeq. TCRdb cleaned the public reads at Q25 with fastp, built clones with MiXCR and kept in-frame beta chains. Rows are unified per CDR3 protein, each entry keeping the most common DNA and genes. This sample is represented by under 70,000 distinct CDR3 sequences; around 21% of them were singletons. The ten largest make up about 1.5% of the sample. The sample consisted of CD4+ T cells from blood. The receptors were sampled from a human donor in good health.

DNA of the CDR3: TGTGCCAGCAGCCGCTATCGGACAGCTGGAAACACCATATATTTT. Its protein is CASSRYRTAGNTIYF. The chain recombines TRBV3-1 with TRBJ1-3; D is perhaps TRBD1 (6 bases). Germline V gene data show CDR1 as LGHDT and CDR2 as YNNKEL (reference sequence). CDR3 size: 15 residues. Between the trimmed V and J ends, which lost 4 bases and 2 bases, there was a span of 12 bases.

This clonotype has ten or more counts. CDR3 residues: CATSDGGQPQETQYF. CDR3 DNA sequence: TGTGCCACCAGTGATGGGGGACAGCCACAAGAGACCCAGTACTTC. The rearrangement links TRBV24-1 to TRBJ2-5; 7 positions agree with TRBD1. Losses at the gene ends were 3 bases for V and 2 bases for J; bases not matched to a gene: 5. The CDR3 runs 15 residues. Per the germline V gene, CDR1 is KGHDR and CDR2 is SFDVKD.

This clonotype came up once. A read error is possible here, since a much larger clone lies one base away. The chain has TRBV5-5 and TRBJ1-5, with D maybe TRBD1 (5 bases). V was clipped by 3 bases and J by 2 bases, with 9 bases between them. Germline V lookup: CDR1 SGHKS, CDR2 YYEKEE (reference sequence). The CDR3 is 14 amino acids. This CDR3 is CASSSDIRNQPQHF. The CDR3 DNA reads as TGTGCCAGCAGCTCGGACATTCGCAATCAGCCCCAGCATTTT.

This clonotype has at least ten counts. The chain recombines TRBV7-2 with TRBJ1-1, with 8 bases lining up with TRBD1. The V and J ends lost 1 base and 4 bases, in that order; junction bases with no gene match: 14. Germline loops: CDR1 SGHTA, CDR2 FQGNSA. The CDR3 is made up of 18 amino acids. CDR3 loop: CASSLDPNRGLYGTEAFF. In nucleotides, the CDR3 is TGTGCCAGCAGCTTAGACCCCAACAGGGGGTTATATGGCACTGAAGCTTTCTTT. Together with reference TRBV7-2 and TRBJ1-1, the CDR3 gives the full variable domain: GAGVSQSPSNKVTEKGKDVELRCDPISGHTALYWYRQSLGQGLEFLIYFQGNSAPDKSGLPSDRFSAERTGGSVSTLTIQRTQQEDSAVYLCASSLDPNRGLYGTEAFFGQGTRLTVV.

This clonotype occurred many times. This chain uses TRBV6-5 with TRBJ1-5, with D possibly matching TRBD1 (6 bases). The CDR3 runs 16 residues. Deletions cut 4 bases from V and 0 bases from J, with 13 bases between. Germline CDR1 is MNHEY and CDR2 is SVGAGI. The CDR3 bases are TGTGCCAGCAGTTTGACAGGACATTATAGCAATCAGCCCCAGCATTTT. Translation gives CASSLTGHYSNQPQHF.

The gene calls are TRBV2 and TRBJ2-3; 8 positions match TRBD2. The CDR3 length is 16 residues. V dropped 3 bases and J dropped 2; count of bases not matched to a gene: 7. Germline CDR1 SNHLY, CDR2 FYNNEI. The CDR3 DNA sequence: TGTGCCAGCAGTGACAGGAGCGGGAGACTCACAGATACGCAGTATTTT. It codes for CASSDRSGRLTDTQYF. The variable domain in full, with the rest retrieved from reference TRBV2 and TRBJ2-3, is EPEVTQTPSHQVTQMGQEVILRCVPISNHLYFYWYRQILGQKVEFLVSFYNNEISEKSEIFDDQFSVERPDGSNFTLKIRSTKLEDSAMYFCASSDRSGRLTDTQYFGPGTRLTVL.

The rearrangement joins TRBV18 to TRBJ2-5, with D perhaps given as TRBD1 or TRBD2 (5 bases each). Germline assignment: CDR1 KGHSH and CDR2 LQKENI. V lost 3 bases, J lost 5 bases, and 10 bases lay in between. The CDR3 is 13 residues long. The CDR3 bases are TGTGCCAGCTCACCTCGGGGCGCGGAGACCCAGTACTTC. Translation gives CASSPRGAETQYF.

V usage is TRBV12-3 or TRBV12-4 and J usage is TRBJ1-1; the D is unclear. CDR3 size: 13 residues. Deletions cut 7 bases from V and 1 base from J, with 10 bases between. CDR3 in amino acids: CASTERQNTEAFF. CDR3 nucleotide sequence: TGTGCCAGCACCGAAAGACAGAACACTGAAGCTTTCTTT.

This clonotype turned up a few times. V gene TRBV7-9 combines with J gene TRBJ1-3, with D possibly matching TRBD1 (5 bases). The CDR3 is 15 amino acids. Germline V gives CDR1 SEHNR, CDR2 FQNEAQ (reference sequence). With 5 bases removed from V and 1 base from J, the gap between germline ends came to 12 bases. CDR3: CASSRKQESGNTIYF. DNA of the CDR3: TGTGCCAGCAGCCGTAAACAGGAATCTGGAAACACCATATATTTT.

There are a few counts of this clonotype. V is TRBV19 and J is TRBJ1-1; D is possibly TRBD1 (5 bases). CDR3 length equals 12 residues. CDR1 is LNHDA and CDR2 is SQIVND in the germline V gene (reference sequence). Trimming took 8 bases from V and 3 from J, leaving 10 bases between them. This CDR3 is CASGRGDTEAFF. CDR3 in DNA: TGTGCCAGTGGGAGGGGTGACACTGAAGCTTTCTTT.

The chain carries TRBV27 and TRBJ1-1; D gene unclear. Trimming left V 4 bases short and J 0 bases short, with 9 bases between. There are 14 residues in the CDR3. The germline CDR1 and CDR2 sequences are MNHEY and SMNVEV (reference sequence). This CDR3 is CASSSGQMNTEAFF. As DNA, the CDR3 is TGTGCCAGCAGTTCGGGCCAGATGAACACTGAAGCTTTCTTT.

The rearrangement joins TRBV29-1 to TRBJ1-2; D unresolved. The CDR3 totals 11 residues. V gave up 3 bases and J gave up 4 bases, with 6 bases separating them. Germline loops: CDR1 SQVTM, CDR2 ANQGSEA. In DNA form, the CDR3 reads TGCAGCGTTGAGGTTCTCTATGGCTACACCTTC. This codes for CSVEVLYGYTF.